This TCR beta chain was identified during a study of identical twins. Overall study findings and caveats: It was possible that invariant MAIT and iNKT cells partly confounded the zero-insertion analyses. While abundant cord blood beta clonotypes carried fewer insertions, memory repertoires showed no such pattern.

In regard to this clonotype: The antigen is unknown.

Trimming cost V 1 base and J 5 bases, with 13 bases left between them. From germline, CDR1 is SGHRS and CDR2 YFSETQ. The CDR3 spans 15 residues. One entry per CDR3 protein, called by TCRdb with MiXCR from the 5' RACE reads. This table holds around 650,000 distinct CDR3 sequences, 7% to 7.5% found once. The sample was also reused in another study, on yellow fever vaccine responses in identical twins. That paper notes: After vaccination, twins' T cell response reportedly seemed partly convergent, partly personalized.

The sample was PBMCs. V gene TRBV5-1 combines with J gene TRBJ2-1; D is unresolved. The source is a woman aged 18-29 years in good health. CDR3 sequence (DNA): TGCGCCAGCAGCTTGTCGAGGACCACACACAATGAGCAGTTCTTC. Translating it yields CASSLSRTTHNEQFF.